These 30 T cell receptor beta chains were sequenced from one sample in a study of T cell responses to AZD1222 COVID-19 vaccine. Clones were sequenced by immunoSEQ multiplex PCR, and TCRdb holds only the in-frame ones, with some missing. The sample yields tens of thousands of clones, about 82% seen once. The sequencing used peripheral blood, collected on day 0 of AZD1222 vaccination. The receptors were gathered from an adult in good health.

The rearrangement uses TRBV4-3 and TRBJ2-1; 7 bases fit TRBD1. CDR1 and CDR2 from the germline V gene are LGHNA and YSLEER. CDR3 size: 17 residues. V lost 2 bases and J lost 2; bases outside the gene matches: 9. The DNA for the CDR3 is TGCGCCAGCAGCCAAAACAGACAGGGCCTACCCTACAATGAGCAGTTCTTC. Encoded protein: CASSQNRQGLPYNEQFF.

The rearrangement joins TRBV10-3 to TRBJ2-7; 10 bases map to TRBD2. CDR3 length: 12 amino acids. CDR1 is ENHRY and CDR2 is SYGVKD in the germline V gene. V was pared by 10 bases and J by 6 bases, with 6 bases of the junction left unmatched. The CDR3: CATSGRRSEQYF. DNA for the CDR3: TGTGCCACTAGCGGGAGACGGAGCGAGCAGTACTTC.

This chain uses TRBV19 with TRBJ1-4; D possibly corresponds to TRBD1 (6 bases). CDR3 length equals 15 residues. Germline V gives CDR1 LNHDA, CDR2 SQIVND (reference sequence). V was pared by 4 bases and J by 0 bases, with 9 bases between. CDR3 DNA sequence: TGTGCCAGTAGTAGAGGGACAACAACTAATGAAAAACTGTTTTTT. It specifies CASSRGTTTNEKLFF.

This rearrangement joins TRBV30 to TRBJ1-2; 9 nucleotides line up with TRBD1. The CDR3 loop spans 14 amino acids. V dropped 4 bases and J dropped 2; count of bases not matched to a gene: 5. Germline V gene sequence: CDR1 GTSNPN, CDR2 SVGIG (reference sequence). The CDR3 protein is CAWKKTGGNYGYTF. The DNA of the CDR3 is TGTGCCTGGAAGAAGACAGGGGGGAACTATGGCTACACCTTC.

This clone is termed medium-sized. The genes are TRBV4-3 and TRBJ2-7; D gene ambiguous. CDR1 is LGHNA, CDR2 YSLEER, per germline. Between the trimmed V and J ends, which lost 4 bases and 0 bases, there was a span of 10 bases. The CDR3 sequence is 14 residues long. CDR3 protein: CASSPHRSSYEQYF. The CDR3 DNA sequence: TGCGCCAGCAGCCCACACCGGAGCTCCTACGAGCAGTACTTC.

This chain joins TRBV30 and TRBJ1-6, with D uncertain. The CDR3 contains 12 residues. Trimming left V 6 bases short and J 10 bases short, with 13 bases between. The V gene's germline CDR1 is GTSNPN and CDR2 SVGIG (reference sequence). The CDR3 protein is CACGSTKSPLHF. In DNA form, the CDR3 reads TGTGCCTGCGGGAGTACGAAATCACCCCTCCACTTT.

V is TRBV3-1 (or the pseudogene TRBV3-2) and J is TRBJ2-1, with a weak D call TRBD2 (6 bases). The CDR3 extends over 19 amino acids. The V and J ends lost 3 bases and 0 bases respectively, with 21 bases between them. CDR1 and CDR2 (germline): LGHDT, YNNKEL (reference sequence). In DNA form, the CDR3 reads TGTGCCAGCAGCCACCCGACGAAACTACCTAGCGTCTCCTACAATGAGCAGTTCTTC. Protein product: CASSHPTKLPSVSYNEQFF.

The chain employs TRBV4-3 and TRBJ1-3, with no clear D. CDR3 length: 20 amino acids. V was trimmed by 3 bases and J by 4 bases, leaving 28 bases between them. Germline CDR1 and CDR2: LGHNA and YSLEER. The CDR3: CASSHDPGGPESVPGNTIYF. Here the CDR3 DNA reads TGCGCCAGCAGCCACGATCCGGGCGGGCCGGAGTCGGTGCCCGGAAACACCATATATTTT.

The chain carries TRBV27 and TRBJ2-1; D gene uncertain. V was cut by 0 bases and J by 3 bases, with 0 bases left in between. CDR1 and CDR2 from the germline V gene are MNHEY and SMNVEV (reference sequence). The CDR3 runs 12 residues. In nucleotides, the CDR3 is TGTGCCAGCAGTTTATCCTACAATGAGCAGTTCTTC. This codes for CASSLSYNEQFF.

The DNA of the CDR3 is TGCGCCAGCAGCCAAGGACGGAACCCCACCTATGGCTACACCTTC. It is translated as CASSQGRNPTYGYTF. The V gene is TRBV4-3, the J gene TRBJ1-2; D not resolved. Per the germline V gene, CDR1 is LGHNA and CDR2 is YSLEER. The CDR3 spans 15 residues. V was trimmed by 1 base and J by 4 bases, leaving 13 bases between them.

V usage is TRBV18 and J usage is TRBJ1-3; D gene ambiguous. V was cut by 6 bases and J by 6 bases, with 6 bases left in between. The CDR3 has 11 amino acids. The germline gives CDR1 KGHSH, CDR2 LQKENI. CDR3 sequence (DNA): TGTGCCAGCTCGGCGGAAAACACCATATATTTT. Residues: CASSAENTIYF.

The J gene is TRBJ2-2, the V gene TRBV11-3; the match to TRBD2 covers 7 bases. The CDR3 is 15 residues long. Trimming cost V 3 bases and J 2 bases; bases outside gene matches: 3. CDR1 and CDR2 (germline): SGHNT, YENEEA. The CDR3 sequence: CASSLGGLNTGELFF. The CDR3 DNA sequence: TGTGCCAGCAGCTTGGGAGGGCTCAACACCGGGGAGCTGTTTTTT.

The V gene is TRBV5-4, the J gene TRBJ1-5; D not resolved. Germline V gene data show CDR1 as SGHNT and CDR2 as YYREEE (reference sequence). Trimming took off 4 bases at V and 5 bases at J, with 16 bases between the two ends. CDR3 length equals 15 residues. The CDR3 region is CASSERWQSYQPQHF. CDR3 DNA sequence: TGTGCCAGCAGCGAGAGGTGGCAGTCATATCAGCCCCAGCATTTT.

A remark on this clone: Other DNA sequences in this specimen translate into the identical CDR3. J is TRBJ1-4 and V is TRBV19; D gene ambiguous. Germline V gene sequence: CDR1 LNHDA, CDR2 SQIVND (reference sequence). Trimming left V 3 bases short and J 4 bases short, with 9 bases between. The CDR3 has 14 residues. The CDR3 protein is CASSIPGLNEKLFF. The CDR3, as DNA: TGTGCCAGTAGTATCCCCGGGCTTAATGAAAAACTGTTTTTT. The variable domain in full, completed from reference TRBV19 and TRBJ1-4, reads DGGITQSPKYLFRKEGQNVTLSCEQNLNHDAMYWYRQDPGQGLRLIYYSQIVNDFQKGDIAEGYSVSREKKESFPLTVTSAQKNPTAFYLCASSIPGLNEKLFFGSGTQLSVL.

V is TRBV7-9 and J is TRBJ2-2; TRBD2 matches 10 bases. This CDR3 is built from 17 residues. Germline lookup yields CDR1 SEHNR and CDR2 FQNEAQ (reference sequence). V gave up 3 bases and J gave up 4 bases; unmatched junction bases: 8. CDR3 in amino acids: CASSLLAGAETTGELFF. CDR3 bases: TGTGCCAGCAGCTTGCTAGCGGGAGCGGAAACCACCGGGGAGCTGTTTTTT. Full variable domain (outside the CDR3, taken from reference TRBV7-9 and TRBJ2-2): DTGVSQNPRHKITKRGQNVTFRCDPISEHNRLYWYRQTLGQGPEFLTYFQNEAQLEKSRLLSDRFSAERPKGSFSTLEIQRTEQGDSAMYLCASSLLAGAETTGELFFGEGSRLTVL.

The chain employs TRBV13 and TRBJ1-6, with D possibly matching TRBD1 (5 bases). CDR3 length: 17 residues. The V gene's germline CDR1 is PRHDT and CDR2 FYEKMQ (reference sequence). Deletions cut 4 bases from V and 9 bases from J, with 22 bases between. This CDR3 reads CASSSVGQGGIGSPLHF. For the CDR3, the DNA is TGTGCCAGCAGCTCAGTAGGTCAGGGAGGGATCGGTTCACCCCTCCACTTT.

The V gene is TRBV2, the J gene TRBJ1-4, with TRBD1 identical over 9 bases. With V trimmed by 6 bases and J by 10 bases, 9 bases remained unmatched. Germline CDR1 is SNHLY and CDR2 is FYNNEI. This CDR3 is built from 14 residues. CDR3 coding DNA: TGTGCCAGCAGCGGGACAGGGAAGGGCAGAAAACTGTTTTTT. Translating it yields CASSGTGKGRKLFF.

A single count supports this clone. This chain joins TRBV6-5 and TRBJ1-1; D remains unclear. CDR3 length: 14 residues. Germline CDR1 is MNHEY and CDR2 is SVGAGI. V was shortened by 1 base and J by 4 bases, with 10 bases between the two germline ends. In nucleotides, the CDR3 is TGTGCCAGCAGTTACTTGGGGTACGGCACTGAAGCTTTCTTT. Translated, it gives CASSYLGYGTEAFF.

The rearrangement links TRBV4-3 to TRBJ2-1, with a weak D call TRBD1 (5 bases). V lost 0 bases and J 8 bases, leaving 14 bases between the germline ends. Germline CDR1 and CDR2: LGHNA and YSLEER. The CDR3 runs 15 residues. CDR3 DNA sequence: TGCGCCAGCAGCCAAGATACTGACAGCAGGGATGAGCAGTTCTTC. The encoded protein is CASSQDTDSRDEQFF.

This rearrangement joins TRBV11-2 to TRBJ1-2; 8 nucleotides match TRBD1. In germline, CDR1 is SGHAT, CDR2 FQNNGV. CDR3 length equals 14 residues. With V trimmed by 2 bases and J by 8 bases, 7 bases remained unmatched. The CDR3, as DNA: TGTGCCAGCAGCTTAATACAGGGGGGGATCGGCTACACCTTC. It encodes CASSLIQGGIGYTF.

The V gene is TRBV4-3, the J gene TRBJ1-2; unclear D gene. Trimming removed 1 base at V and 4 bases at J, with 10 bases between. The CDR3 runs to 14 residues. Germline V lookup: CDR1 LGHNA, CDR2 YSLEER. In DNA, the CDR3 is TGCGCCAGCAGCCAAGGAAAGGGATTCTATGGCTACACCTTC. This encodes CASSQGKGFYGYTF.

The chain employs TRBV30 and TRBJ1-4; D gene uncertain. The CDR3 spans 12 residues. V dropped 0 bases and J dropped 10 bases, with 9 bases sitting between them. Germline V gives CDR1 GTSNPN, CDR2 SVGIG (reference sequence). CDR3 bases: TGTGCCTGGAGTGTAGGGCCCGGAAAACTGTTTTTT. Its translation is CAWSVGPGKLFF.

The chain recombines TRBV4-2 with TRBJ1-5; D ambiguous. CDR1 LGHNA and CDR2 YNFKEQ come from the germline V gene. The CDR3 runs to 12 residues. The V and J ends lost 1 base and 4 bases respectively, with 2 bases between them. The CDR3, as DNA: TGTGCCAGCAGCCAAGTAAATCAGCCCCAGCATTTT. It specifies CASSQVNQPQHF.

V is TRBV7-2 and J is TRBJ2-7; TRBD1 might be the D (7 bases). The germline V gene has CDR1 SGHTA and CDR2 FQGNSA. This CDR3 has 14 amino acids. Trimming shortened V by 6 bases and J by 5 bases, and 17 bases separated the two germline ends. CDR3 protein: CASRLTSGGNEQYF. CDR3 DNA: TGTGCCAGCAGGTTAACGTCAGGGGGGAACGAGCAGTACTTC.

V and J are TRBV6-2 or TRBV6-3 and TRBJ2-5, with 8 bases identical to TRBD2. Per germline, CDR1 MNHEY and CDR2 SVGEGT. CDR3 length: 15 amino acids. Trimming cost V 3 bases and J 1 base; bases outside gene matches: 4. CDR3 nucleotides: TGTGCCAGCAGTTATTCTGCGGGGGGCCAAGAGACCCAGTACTTC. Its protein is CASSYSAGGQETQYF.

The V gene is TRBV19, the J gene TRBJ1-4; TRBD1 matches at 7 bases. This CDR3 is built from 14 residues. CDR1 is LNHDA, CDR2 SQIVND, per germline (reference sequence). V lost 3 bases and J lost 8; bases outside the gene matches: 6. In DNA, the CDR3 is TGTGCCAGTAGTATGACAGGGCGAGAGGAAAAACTGTTTTTT. Translation: CASSMTGREEKLFF.

This clone came up a few times. The J gene is TRBJ2-5, the V gene TRBV6-2 or TRBV6-3, with a possible D match to TRBD2 (6 bases). Germline loops: CDR1 MNHEY, CDR2 SVGEGT. The CDR3 has 13 residues. V dropped 2 bases and J dropped 4 bases, with 8 bases sitting between them. The CDR3 DNA follows: TGTGCCAGCAGTTACGGGACTCCAGAGACCCAGTACTTC. This translates into CASSYGTPETQYF.

The V gene is TRBV19, the J gene TRBJ1-6; 9 bases fit TRBD1. Looked up from germline, CDR1 is LNHDA and CDR2 is SQIVND (reference sequence). CDR3 length equals 17 residues. V trimming: 4 bases; J trimming: 7 bases; junction bases outside the gene matches: 11. The CDR3 reads CASSRTQTGTGNSPLHF. DNA of the CDR3: TGTGCCAGTAGTAGGACCCAGACCGGGACAGGGAATTCACCCCTCCACTTT.

The chain is built from TRBV18 and TRBJ1-2; D is uncertain. Germline values: CDR1 KGHSH, CDR2 LQKENI. The CDR3 consists of 14 residues. Trimming shortened V by 0 bases and J by 4 bases, and 9 bases separated the two germline ends. CDR3 amino acids: CASSPPQELYGYTF. CDR3 coding DNA: TGTGCCAGCTCACCACCCCAGGAACTCTATGGCTACACCTTC.

The chain is built from TRBV5-4 and TRBJ1-4; 7 nucleotides match TRBD1. The germline CDR1 and CDR2 sequences are SGHNT and YYREEE (reference sequence). Trimming removed 3 bases from V and 6 bases from J; junction bases left unmatched: 8. This CDR3 comprises 15 residues. The CDR3 coding sequence is TGTGCCAGCAGCTCAGACAGGGTAGCGGATGAAAAACTGTTTTTT. Encoded protein: CASSSDRVADEKLFF.